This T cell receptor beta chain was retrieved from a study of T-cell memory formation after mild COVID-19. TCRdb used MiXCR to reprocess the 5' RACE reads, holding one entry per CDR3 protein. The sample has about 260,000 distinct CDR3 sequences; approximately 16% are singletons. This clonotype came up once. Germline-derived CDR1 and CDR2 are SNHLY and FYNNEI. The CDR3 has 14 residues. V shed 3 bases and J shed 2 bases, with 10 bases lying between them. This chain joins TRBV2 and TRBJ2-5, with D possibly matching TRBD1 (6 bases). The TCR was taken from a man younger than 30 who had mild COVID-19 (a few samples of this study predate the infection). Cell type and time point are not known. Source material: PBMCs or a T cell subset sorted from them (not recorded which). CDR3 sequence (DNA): TGTGCCAGCAGTGATAAAGGGGGACAAGAGACCCAGTACTTC. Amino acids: CASSDKGGQETQYF.